These 23 T cell receptor beta chains were sequenced from one sample in a study of T cell responses to AZD1222 COVID-19 vaccine. Method: immunoSEQ multiplex PCR; TCRdb's copy keeps in-frame clones and lacks some. The repertoire holds over 70,000 clones, with 60% to 85% as singletons. The specimen was peripheral blood, collected 28 days after the second dose of the MenACWY control vaccine. These receptors originate from an adult who received the MenACWY meningococcal vaccine as a control.

The V gene is TRBV19, the J gene TRBJ2-5, with D possibly being TRBD2 (5 bases). This CDR3 contains 14 residues. V dropped 1 base and J dropped 1 base, with 7 bases sitting between them. Germline values: CDR1 LNHDA, CDR2 SQIVND (reference sequence). The DNA of the CDR3 is TGTGCCAGTAGTATAGCAGGACTCCAAGAGACCCAGTACTTC. It is translated as CASSIAGLQETQYF. The entire variable domain, with the rest obtained from reference TRBV19 and TRBJ2-5, is as follows: DGGITQSPKYLFRKEGQNVTLSCEQNLNHDAMYWYRQDPGQGLRLIYYSQIVNDFQKGDIAEGYSVSREKKESFPLTVTSAQKNPTAFYLCASSIAGLQETQYFGPGTRLLVL.

This chain uses TRBV5-1 with TRBJ1-1; D might be TRBD1 (6 bases). With 2 bases removed from V and 1 base from J, the gap between germline ends came to 12 bases. Germline assignment: CDR1 SGHRS and CDR2 YFSETQ. This CDR3 is 15 amino acids long. The CDR3 region is CASSLGDTRNTEAFF. For the CDR3, the DNA is TGCGCCAGCAGCTTAGGGGACACCAGGAACACTGAAGCTTTCTTT.

This chain connects TRBV28 to TRBJ1-1, with 7 positions matching TRBD1. From germline, CDR1 is MDHEN and CDR2 SYDVKM. V lost 4 bases to trimming and J lost 10 bases; unmatched junction nucleotides: 12. This CDR3 comprises 14 residues. CDR3 loop: CASSYTGENRGAFF. The DNA of the CDR3 is TGTGCCAGCAGTTATACAGGGGAGAACAGGGGAGCTTTCTTT.

This clone appeared once. This chain joins TRBV5-5 and TRBJ1-6, with unresolved D. V lost 2 bases and J 9 bases, leaving 9 bases between the germline ends. This CDR3 comprises 13 residues. Looked up from germline, CDR1 is SGHKS and CDR2 is YYEKEE (reference sequence). CDR3: CASSLGLSSPLHF. The CDR3 nucleotides are TGTGCCAGCAGCTTAGGATTGAGTTCACCCCTCCACTTT.

The chain combines TRBV5-1 with TRBJ1-6, with 10 bases aligning to TRBD1. This CDR3 has 15 residues. Germline V lookup: CDR1 SGHRS, CDR2 YFSETQ. The J segment lost 10 bases and the V segment lost 0 bases, leaving 4 bases of the junction unmatched. CDR3 protein: CASSLGDRGVSPLHF. CDR3 nucleotides: TGCGCCAGCAGCTTGGGGGACAGGGGAGTCTCACCCCTCCACTTT.

The rearrangement joins TRBV9 to TRBJ1-2; 10 nucleotides align to TRBD1. This CDR3 has 16 amino acids. Germline-derived CDR1 and CDR2 are SGDLS and YYNGEE. V was clipped by 2 bases and J by 7 bases; unmatched bases: 11. The CDR3 DNA sequence: TGTGCCAGCAGCGTTTCCCAAGACAGGGGGCGGGGTGGCTACACCTTC. Protein sequence: CASSVSQDRGRGGYTF.

This clone has a handful of counts. V gene TRBV5-5 combines with J gene TRBJ1-3; 8 bases agree with TRBD1. The germline CDR1 and CDR2 sequences are SGHKS and YYEKEE (reference sequence). This CDR3 has 17 amino acids. The junction had 12 bases not matched to a gene; V was cut back by 4 bases and J by 3 bases. CDR3 residues: CASSMAGDGQGGNTIYF. The CDR3 DNA reads TGTGCCAGCAGCATGGCGGGTGACGGACAGGGTGGAAACACCATATATTTT.

The chain uses TRBV20-1 and TRBJ1-1; D is possibly TRBD1 (6 bases). The CDR3 covers 13 residues. V lost 3 bases and J 5 bases, leaving 13 bases between the germline ends. Germline assignment: CDR1 DFQATT and CDR2 SNEGSKA (reference sequence). CDR3 in DNA: TGCAGTGCTAGTAGGGGGGTGGGGACTGAAGCTTTCTTT. This gives the protein CSASRGVGTEAFF.

This clone was seen just once. This chain uses TRBV29-1 with TRBJ1-4, with D unclear. The CDR3 runs to 12 residues. The ends were cut back, 5 bases at V and 6 bases at J, with 10 bases in the middle. CDR1 and CDR2 from the germline V gene are SQVTM and ANQGSEA. CDR3 loop: CSVLGRDEKLFF. The DNA for the CDR3 is TGCAGCGTTTTGGGTCGCGATGAAAAACTGTTTTTT.

V is TRBV2 and J is TRBJ2-2, with D possibly being TRBD1 or TRBD2 (5 bases each). The V and J ends lost 6 bases and 5 bases respectively, with 13 bases between them. From germline, CDR1 is SNHLY and CDR2 FYNNEI. This CDR3 is built from 14 residues. DNA of the CDR3: TGTGCCAGCAGGGGAGACAGTAAAACCGGGGAGCTGTTTTTT. Protein product: CASRGDSKTGELFF.

The chain carries TRBV2 and TRBJ2-7; D is tentatively TRBD1 or TRBD2 (5 bases each). Germline V gene data show CDR1 as SNHLY and CDR2 as FYNNEI. The CDR3 has 14 residues. Trimming removed 8 bases from V and 6 bases from J, with 20 bases in between. The CDR3 region is CASRGATGRGEQYF. The CDR3 bases are TGTGCCAGCCGAGGGGCTACAGGTAGGGGCGAGCAGTACTTC.

The CDR3 DNA follows: TGTGCCAGCAGTCCCAGGTCGACGAACACTGAAGCTTTCTTT. As protein: CASSPRSTNTEAFF. The gene calls are TRBV6-5 and TRBJ1-1; D gene uncertain. V was cut by 5 bases and J by 1 base, with 11 bases left in between. The CDR3 consists of 14 residues. CDR1 and CDR2 (germline): MNHEY, SVGAGI.

This CDR3 is CASSSLAGGYEQYF. For the CDR3, the DNA is TGTGCCAGCAGCTCGCTTGCAGGGGGCTACGAGCAGTACTTC. The V gene is TRBV7-2, the J gene TRBJ2-7; 7 nucleotides align to TRBD1. J lost 3 bases, V lost 4 bases, and 6 bases had no gene match. The CDR3 extends over 14 amino acids. CDR1 is SGHTA and CDR2 is FQGNSA in the germline V gene.

The rearrangement uses TRBV2 and TRBJ1-3; D not resolved. The germline V and J ends were trimmed by 4 bases and 0 bases, with 7 bases remaining between them. CDR3 length equals 14 residues. Germline CDR1 is SNHLY and CDR2 is FYNNEI. DNA of the CDR3: TGTGCCAGCAGTGCCAGAAGCTCTGGAAACACCATATATTTT. The encoded protein is CASSARSSGNTIYF.

This rearrangement joins TRBV9 to TRBJ2-3; the match to TRBD1 covers 9 bases. This CDR3 spans 15 amino acids. The ends lost 1 base at V and 4 bases at J; junction bases unmatched: 4. CDR1 is SGDLS and CDR2 is YYNGEE in the germline V gene. The CDR3 DNA sequence: TGTGCCAGCAGCGTATGGGGACAGGGATCAGATACGCAGTATTTT. Its translation is CASSVWGQGSDTQYF.

The chain combines TRBV29-1 with TRBJ1-1, with TRBD1 as a possible D gene (5 bases). The CDR3 has 16 amino acids. Germline CDR1 is SQVTM and CDR2 is ANQGSEA. V shed 3 bases and J shed 4 bases, with 21 bases lying between them. The DNA of the CDR3 is TGCAGCGTTGATAATTGGGAGGGGCGAAGTGGCACTGAAGCTTTCTTT. As protein: CSVDNWEGRSGTEAFF.

The V gene is TRBV28, the J gene TRBJ2-1, with a possible D match to TRBD2 (6 bases). This CDR3 has 13 residues. The ends were cut back, 2 bases at V and 6 bases at J, with 8 bases in the middle. Germline values: CDR1 MDHEN, CDR2 SYDVKM. CDR3 amino acids: CASSLLGGNEQFF. The CDR3, as DNA: TGTGCCAGCAGTTTACTGGGGGGCAATGAGCAGTTCTTC. The whole variable domain, remainder taken from reference TRBV28 and TRBJ2-1, is DVKVTQSSRYLVKRTGEKVFLECVQDMDHENMFWYRQDPGLGLRLIYFSYDVKMKEKGDIPEGYSVSREKKERFSLILESASTNQTSMYLCASSLLGGNEQFFGPGTRLTVL.

This clone was detected only once. The chain links TRBV7-6 to TRBJ1-4; 7 nucleotides line up with TRBD1. CDR3 length: 15 residues. Trimming cost V 4 bases and J 0 bases; bases outside gene matches: 2. The germline V gene encodes CDR1 SGHVS and CDR2 FNYEAQ. CDR3 in amino acids: CASSSGGPTNEKLFF. As DNA, the CDR3 is TGTGCCAGCAGCTCAGGGGGGCCAACTAATGAAAAACTGTTTTTT.

By its share, this clone is medium-sized. The chain links TRBV9 to TRBJ1-3, with a possible D match to TRBD1 (5 bases). The CDR3 has 13 residues. V lost 4 bases, J lost 5 bases, and 10 bases lay in between. Germline V gives CDR1 SGDLS, CDR2 YYNGEE. CDR3 in DNA: TGTGCCAGCAGCCCGGGGCCTAGAAACACCATATATTTT. Translated: CASSPGPRNTIYF.

The chain joins TRBV7-2 to TRBJ1-1; TRBD1 might be the D (5 bases). This CDR3 is 14 amino acids long. Germline lookup yields CDR1 SGHTA and CDR2 FQGNSA. Deletions cut 8 bases from V and 3 bases from J, with 16 bases between. The CDR3 DNA follows: TGTGCCAGCCTAGTGGGGACTTCGGACACTGAAGCTTTCTTT. This gives the protein CASLVGTSDTEAFF.

This chain links TRBV6-1 with TRBJ1-5; TRBD1 is a possible D gene (5 bases). Germline CDR1 reads MNHNS; CDR2 reads SASEGT. Trimming pared 3 bases from V and 5 bases from J, leaving 11 bases between. The CDR3 loop spans 14 amino acids. CDR3 sequence reads: CASSDEGFHQPQHF. The DNA for the CDR3 is TGTGCCAGCAGTGACGAGGGGTTTCATCAGCCCCAGCATTTT.

The chain employs TRBV5-1 and TRBJ2-1; TRBD2 matches 11 bases. Per germline, CDR1 SGHRS and CDR2 YFSETQ. CDR3 length: 15 residues. V lost 3 bases, J lost 9 bases, and 8 bases stayed unmatched. CDR3 sequence reads: CASSSTTSGTTEQFF. The CDR3 DNA sequence: TGCGCCAGCAGCTCGACGACTAGCGGGACCACTGAGCAGTTCTTC.

This clone is a singleton in its sample. The V and J genes are TRBV5-1 and TRBJ1-4, with 10 positions matching TRBD1. Germline CDR1 SGHRS, CDR2 YFSETQ. V lost 8 bases and J lost 7; bases outside the gene matches: 11. The CDR3 totals 15 residues. The chain's CDR3 is CASTRTGGTGEKLFF. CDR3 DNA: TGCGCCAGTACAAGGACAGGGGGTACTGGTGAAAAACTGTTTTTT.